One sample yielded the 17 T cell receptor beta chains listed below, sequenced in a study of cytomegalovirus exposure and HLA in healthy donors. The PCR ran on 60 Vbeta and 13 Jbeta primers. Sequenced by immunoSEQ multiplex PCR; TCRdb stores in-frame clones only, minus some. The repertoire consists of 150,000 to 200,000 clones, with approximately 78% occurring once and the leading ten covering 3.1%. Sequenced sample: PBMCs. The receptors derive from a woman in her thirties or forties in good health and CMV-seronegative.

This CDR3 reads CASSSLGRGDTEAFF. The CDR3 DNA reads TGCGCCAGCAGCTCATTGGGGAGGGGAGACACTGAAGCTTTCTTT. This chain links TRBV5-1 with TRBJ1-1; D is perhaps TRBD1 (5 bases). CDR3 length: 15 residues. The germline gives CDR1 SGHRS, CDR2 YFSETQ. V was shortened by 3 bases and J by 3 bases, with 15 bases between the two germline ends.

The V call is TRBV7-8, the J call TRBJ2-6; the D gene is possibly TRBD1 (5 bases). Germline CDR1 reads SGHVS; CDR2 reads FQNEAQ. The V gene lost 5 bases and the J gene lost 3 bases, with 20 bases spanning the gap. This CDR3 contains 18 residues. The CDR3 loop reads CASSKGRGWADGANVLTF. The CDR3 DNA is TGTGCCAGCAGCAAGGGGCGCGGATGGGCGGATGGGGCCAACGTCCTGACTTTC.

The V and J genes are TRBV9 and TRBJ2-5; D may be TRBD1 (6 bases). The length of the CDR3 is 12 residues. Per germline, CDR1 SGDLS and CDR2 YYNGEE. V was trimmed by 4 bases and J by 5 bases, leaving 9 bases between them. In DNA, the CDR3 is TGTGCCAGCAGCTCCCAGGGGGAGACCCAGTACTTC. Its translation is CASSSQGETQYF.

The chain uses TRBV5-1 and TRBJ2-3, with D unresolved. The CDR3 is 14 amino acids. V was trimmed by 4 bases and J by 0 bases, leaving 9 bases between them. Germline V gives CDR1 SGHRS, CDR2 YFSETQ. The CDR3 is CASSPESSTDTQYF. The CDR3 nucleotides read TGCGCCAGCAGCCCGGAGAGCAGCACAGATACGCAGTATTTT. Full variable domain (missing parts from reference TRBV5-1 and TRBJ2-3): KAGVTQTPRYLIKTRGQQVTLSCSPISGHRSVSWYQQTPGQGLQFLFEYFSETQRNKGNFPGRFSGRQFSNSRSEMNVSTLELGDSALYLCASSPESSTDTQYFGPGTRLTVL.

The chain carries TRBV7-9 and TRBJ1-1; 8 positions agree with TRBD1. This CDR3 region has 14 residues. V lost 10 bases to trimming and J lost 3 bases; unmatched junction nucleotides: 10. Per germline, CDR1 SEHNR and CDR2 FQNEAQ (reference sequence). The CDR3 spells CATLPRDRHTEAFF. CDR3 DNA: TGTGCCACCTTGCCCCGGGACAGGCACACTGAAGCTTTCTTT.

This chain connects TRBV2 to TRBJ2-7; D is possibly TRBD1 (6 bases). Trimming removed 5 bases from V and 7 bases from J, with 12 bases in between. The germline gives CDR1 SNHLY, CDR2 FYNNEI. The CDR3 covers 12 residues. The CDR3 sequence is CASSTGTPEQYF. Here the CDR3 DNA reads TGTGCCAGCAGTACCGGGACACCGGAGCAGTACTTC.

V gene TRBV6-1 combines with J gene TRBJ2-2, with 7 nucleotides matching TRBD1. With 6 bases clipped from V and 3 bases from J, the junction kept 7 bases outside the gene matches. The V gene's germline CDR1 is MNHNS and CDR2 SASEGT. CDR3 length equals 15 residues. The CDR3 here is CASSPQGMDTGELFF. CDR3 bases: TGTGCCAGCAGCCCACAGGGGATGGACACCGGGGAGCTGTTTTTT.

V is TRBV5-1 and J is TRBJ1-6; D may be TRBD1 (6 bases). Trimming removed 2 bases from V and 7 bases from J, with 10 bases in between. The CDR3 length is 14 residues. Germline V gives CDR1 SGHRS, CDR2 YFSETQ. This CDR3 reads CASSFADSNSPLHF. CDR3 DNA: TGCGCCAGCAGCTTTGCGGACAGCAATTCACCCCTCCACTTT. Full variable domain (rest looked up from reference TRBV5-1 and TRBJ1-6): KAGVTQTPRYLIKTRGQQVTLSCSPISGHRSVSWYQQTPGQGLQFLFEYFSETQRNKGNFPGRFSGRQFSNSRSEMNVSTLELGDSALYLCASSFADSNSPLHFGNGTRLTVT.

This clone was observed once. The chain uses TRBV28 and TRBJ1-2, with TRBD1 as a possible D gene (5 bases). The length of the CDR3 is 13 residues. Germline V gives CDR1 MDHEN, CDR2 SYDVKM. The ends were cut back, 10 bases at V and 1 base at J, with 13 bases in the middle. The CDR3 bases are TGTGCCACCGGCGACAGTATTAACTATGGCTACACCTTC. Protein sequence: CATGDSINYGYTF.

Turning to this clone: One end of the junction varies from germline; a read error may be responsible. The chain carries TRBV7-9 and TRBJ1-1; the match to TRBD1 covers 9 bases. This CDR3 is built from 14 residues. CDR1 and CDR2 (germline): SEHNR, FQNEAQ (reference sequence). The CDR3 protein is CSSSLDRGDTEAFF. Written as DNA, the CDR3 is TGTTCCAGCAGCTTAGACAGGGGGGACACTGAAGCTTTCTTT.

The chain combines TRBV6-1 with TRBJ2-5; 7 bases map to TRBD1. Germline V lookup: CDR1 MNHNS, CDR2 SASEGT. CDR3 length: 13 residues. The V gene end was trimmed by 10 bases and the J gene end by 1 base; junction bases not matched to a gene: 6. CDR3 in DNA: TGTGCCAATTCCCGGGACAGCCAAGAGACCCAGTACTTC. Translating gives CANSRDSQETQYF.

This clone has a handful of counts. The CDR3 coding sequence is TGCGCCAGCAGTGCAGGGGGCACCGGGGAGCTGTTTTTT. Translating gives CASSAGGTGELFF. The chain links TRBV10-1 to TRBJ2-2; 7 bases are a match to TRBD1. Germline CDR1 is WNHNN and CDR2 is SYGVQD (reference sequence). The CDR3 is 13 residues long. Unmatched junction bases numbered 0, after V lost 4 bases and J lost 4 bases.

V is TRBV5-1 and J is TRBJ2-7; 9 positions match TRBD1. Germline assignment: CDR1 SGHRS and CDR2 YFSETQ. The CDR3 runs to 15 residues. J lost 3 bases, V lost 4 bases, and 8 bases had no gene match. The CDR3 here is CASSTDGTGFYEQYF. In DNA form, the CDR3 reads TGCGCCAGCAGCACAGACGGGACAGGGTTCTACGAGCAGTACTTC.

This clone was detected once. The rearrangement joins TRBV2 to TRBJ1-5; 9 bases are a match to TRBD1. V lost 6 bases to trimming and J lost 2 bases; unmatched junction nucleotides: 5. The CDR3 consists of 15 residues. In germline, CDR1 is SNHLY, CDR2 FYNNEI. For the CDR3, the DNA is TGTGCCAGCAGCGGACAGGGGTTTGGCAATCAGCCCCAGCATTTT. This translates into CASSGQGFGNQPQHF.

The rearrangement joins TRBV11-3 to TRBJ2-3; 10 bases align to TRBD2. CDR3 size: 15 residues. With 5 bases clipped from V and 1 base from J, the junction kept 3 bases outside the gene matches. Germline assignment: CDR1 SGHNT and CDR2 YENEEA. CDR3 residues: CASSTTSGGTDTQYF. DNA for the CDR3: TGTGCCAGCAGCACAACTAGCGGGGGCACAGATACGCAGTATTTT.

This clone came up a few times. The J gene is TRBJ2-1, the V gene TRBV4-2, with a tentative D call TRBD2 (5 bases). Germline CDR1 is LGHNA and CDR2 is YNFKEQ. The CDR3 extends over 16 amino acids. Trimming left V 0 bases short and J 3 bases short, with 12 bases between. The CDR3 is CASSQDIGGLYNEQFF. The CDR3 DNA follows: TGTGCCAGCAGCCAAGATATTGGCGGGCTCTACAATGAGCAGTTCTTC.

A single count supports this clone. This chain uses TRBV18 with TRBJ1-1, with a possible D match to TRBD1 (6 bases). CDR3 size: 17 residues. CDR1 KGHSH and CDR2 LQKENI come from the germline V gene. Trimming shortened V by 3 bases and J by 3 bases, and 20 bases separated the two germline ends. The CDR3 nucleotides read TGTGCCAGCTCACCCTGGGGGGGGGCGAGTCCGGACACTGAAGCTTTCTTT. Amino acids: CASSPWGGASPDTEAFF.